Following are 30 T cell receptor beta chains from one sample sequenced in a study of blood T cell repertoires in COVID-19. Data came from immunoSEQ multiplex PCR; TCRdb stores just in-frame clones and leaves some out. The profile shows 430,000 or so clones, 88% of them singletons. Sequenced sample: PBMCs or T cells enriched from blood (not recorded which). The source of these receptors is a woman aged 35 to 49 who had recovered from COVID-19.

This clone was seen once. The gene calls are TRBV29-1 and TRBJ1-5; the match to TRBD1 covers 12 bases. The CDR3 is 17 residues long. V shed 1 base, J shed 2 bases, and the junction held 6 bases outside the gene matches. Germline CDR1 SQVTM, CDR2 ANQGSEA. The CDR3 DNA reads as TGCAGCGTTGAAGGGGACAGGGGGCTAGGACGCAATCAGCCCCAGCATTTT. Translation gives CSVEGDRGLGRNQPQHF.

The chain has TRBV14 and TRBJ2-5; no definite D call. Trimming left V 4 bases short and J 5 bases short, with 5 bases between. The CDR3 loop spans 11 amino acids. Per the germline V gene, CDR1 is SGHDN and CDR2 is FVKESK. Here the CDR3 DNA reads TGTGCCAGCAGCCTGAGTGAGACCCAGTACTTC. It encodes CASSLSETQYF.

This clone occurred a few times. V usage is TRBV28 and J usage is TRBJ1-1; 7 nucleotides agree with TRBD1. This CDR3 is 14 amino acids long. Germline assignment: CDR1 MDHEN and CDR2 SYDVKM. J was trimmed by 5 bases and V by 8 bases; bases with no gene match: 11. Here the CDR3 DNA reads TGTGCCAGCTTTGCCCCAGGGGGGTCAACTGAAGCTTTCTTT. As protein: CASFAPGGSTEAFF.

The rearrangement uses TRBV7-2 and TRBJ1-5; a possible D gene is TRBD1 (5 bases). Trimming took off 1 base at V and 0 bases at J, with 13 bases between the two ends. Germline V lookup: CDR1 SGHTA, CDR2 FQGNSA. The CDR3 has 17 residues. The CDR3 reads CASSLVAQGYSNQPQHF. The CDR3 region has the DNA TGTGCCAGCAGCTTAGTGGCTCAGGGATATAGCAATCAGCCCCAGCATTTT.

This clone turned up a few times. The chain couples TRBV27 to TRBJ1-1; D remains ambiguous. The germline V gene has CDR1 MNHEY and CDR2 SMNVEV (reference sequence). Trimming pared 0 bases from V and 8 bases from J, leaving 13 bases between. The CDR3 consists of 14 residues. The chain's CDR3 is CASSLSRNALEAFF. CDR3 coding DNA: TGTGCCAGCAGTTTATCGCGCAACGCCCTCGAAGCTTTCTTT.

The chain joins TRBV11-2 to TRBJ1-1; tentative D call: TRBD1 (5 bases). The germline CDR1 and CDR2 sequences are SGHAT and FQNNGV. There are 14 residues in the CDR3. The ends were cut back, 5 bases at V and 1 base at J, with 11 bases in the middle. CDR3 in amino acids: CASSPRQGNTEAFF. DNA of the CDR3: TGTGCCAGCAGCCCCCGGCAGGGGAACACTGAAGCTTTCTTT.

The chain employs TRBV7-2 and TRBJ2-4; D is possibly TRBD1 (5 bases). Germline values: CDR1 SGHTA, CDR2 FQGNSA. The CDR3 covers 14 residues. V gave up 6 bases and J gave up 0 bases, with 9 bases separating them. The CDR3 is CASRPTGAKNIQYF. CDR3 bases: TGTGCCAGCAGGCCTACAGGAGCCAAAAACATTCAGTACTTC.

This chain joins TRBV6-5 and TRBJ2-1; D might be TRBD2 (6 bases). Per the germline V gene, CDR1 is MNHEY and CDR2 is SVGAGI. CDR3 size: 15 residues. V dropped 6 bases and J dropped 9 bases, with 21 bases sitting between them. The CDR3 DNA follows: TGTGCCAGCAGGAAAACAGGTACTGTAGCGGCTGAGCAGTTCTTC. Protein: CASRKTGTVAAEQFF.

This chain connects TRBV5-1 to TRBJ2-7; D is unclear. There are 13 residues in the CDR3. The V gene lost 4 bases and the J gene lost 4 bases, with 12 bases spanning the gap. In germline, CDR1 is SGHRS, CDR2 YFSETQ. The CDR3 loop reads CASSLGGYYEQYF. The CDR3 nucleotides are TGCGCCAGCAGCCTGGGCGGATATTACGAGCAGTACTTC.

The chain links TRBV5-6 to TRBJ2-7; 9 positions agree with TRBD1. Per germline, CDR1 SGHDT and CDR2 YYEEEE. The V segment lost 4 bases and the J segment 12 bases; nucleotides outside the gene matches: 8. The CDR3 length is 12 residues. The DNA for the CDR3 is TGTGCCAGCAGCCAATACAGGGGGCTTCTGTACTTC. As protein: CASSQYRGLLYF.

This chain links TRBV24-1 with TRBJ2-1; perhaps TRBD2 as D (5 bases). V was clipped by 9 bases and J by 9 bases, with 17 bases between them. This CDR3 has 13 residues. Germline V gene lookup returns CDR1 KGHDR and CDR2 SFDVKD. In nucleotides, the CDR3 is TGTGCCACCGGAGAGGGAATGTCGGGTGAGCAGTTCTTC. It encodes CATGEGMSGEQFF.

The chain is built from TRBV14 and TRBJ2-7; 12 nucleotides match TRBD2. V shed 2 bases, J shed 7 bases, and the junction held 6 bases outside the gene matches. CDR3 size: 15 residues. Germline CDR1 SGHDN, CDR2 FVKESK. The DNA for the CDR3 is TGTGCCAGCAGCCAACTGACTAGCGGGGGTGCAGAGCAGTACTTC. This translates into CASSQLTSGGAEQYF.

This clone has just a few counts. This chain connects TRBV7-9 to TRBJ1-3, with D possibly matching TRBD1 (6 bases). CDR1 and CDR2 from the germline V gene are SEHNR and FQNEAQ (reference sequence). The CDR3 totals 16 residues. Trimming cost V 8 bases and J 0 bases, with 17 bases left between them. The CDR3 DNA reads TGTGCCAGCGCCAAAGGACAGTCGAGCTCTGGAAACACCATATATTTT. It codes for CASAKGQSSSGNTIYF. The full variable domain, rest sourced from reference TRBV7-9 and TRBJ1-3, is DTGVSQNPRHKITKRGQNVTFRCDPISEHNRLYWYRQTLGQGPEFLTYFQNEAQLEKSRLLSDRFSAERPKGSFSTLEIQRTEQGDSAMYLCASAKGQSSSGNTIYFGEGSWLTVV.

This clone was recorded once. The chain combines TRBV5-4 with TRBJ2-1; a possible D gene is TRBD1 (6 bases). V lost 0 bases, J lost 6 bases, and 10 bases lay in between. The CDR3 is 14 amino acids. Germline V gives CDR1 SGHNT, CDR2 YYREEE (reference sequence). CDR3 nucleotides: TGTGCCAGCAGCTTGGAACAGGGACGCAATGAGCAGTTCTTC. Translating it yields CASSLEQGRNEQFF. The whole variable domain, remainder taken from reference TRBV5-4 and TRBJ2-1, is ETGVTQSPTHLIKTRGQQVTLRCSSQSGHNTVSWYQQALGQGPQFIFQYYREEENGRGNFPPRFSGLQFPNYSSELNVNALELDDSALYLCASSLEQGRNEQFFGPGTRLTVL.

The gene calls are TRBV6-5 and TRBJ1-1; TRBD1 is a possible D gene (5 bases). This CDR3 is built from 15 residues. Germline V lookup: CDR1 MNHEY, CDR2 SVGAGI. Trimming took off 0 bases at V and 6 bases at J, with 14 bases between the two ends. CDR3 sequence: CASSYSSRGGAEAFF. The CDR3 DNA sequence: TGTGCCAGCAGTTACTCGTCTCGCGGGGGGGCTGAAGCTTTCTTT.

The chain combines TRBV29-1 with TRBJ2-7; TRBD1 matches 7 bases. CDR1 and CDR2 from the germline V gene are SQVTM and ANQGSEA. V gave up 7 bases and J gave up 3 bases; unmatched junction bases: 9. CDR3 length equals 13 residues. Here the CDR3 DNA reads TGCAGCGGGGGAGAGGGGGCATTCTACGAGCAGTACTTC. Its translation is CSGGEGAFYEQYF.

V and J are TRBV27 and TRBJ2-3; 15 positions match TRBD2. V shed 2 bases and J 2 bases; nucleotides not matched to a gene: 5. Germline CDR1 is MNHEY and CDR2 is SMNVEV (reference sequence). The CDR3 contains 18 residues. In DNA form, the CDR3 reads TGTGCCAGCAGTTTAGGACTAGCGGGAGGGCTGGACACAGATACGCAGTATTTT. Its protein product is CASSLGLAGGLDTDTQYF.

The chain employs TRBV4-3 and TRBJ2-2, with D perhaps TRBD2 (5 bases). Germline V lookup: CDR1 LGHNA, CDR2 YSLEER. The V and J ends lost 0 bases and 2 bases respectively, with 13 bases between them. The CDR3 length is 17 residues. The DNA of the CDR3 is TGCGCCAGCAGCCAAGAACGAGGACTGCGAAACACCGGGGAGCTGTTTTTT. It specifies CASSQERGLRNTGELFF.

The V and J genes are TRBV19 and TRBJ2-2; TRBD2 might be the D (5 bases). CDR1 and CDR2 (germline): LNHDA, SQIVND (reference sequence). The CDR3 is made up of 13 amino acids. Trimming took off 8 bases at V and 2 bases at J, with 9 bases between the two ends. CDR3 nucleotide sequence: TGTGCCAGTGGTACGGGAAACACCGGGGAGCTGTTTTTT. As protein: CASGTGNTGELFF.

J is TRBJ2-3 and V is TRBV5-1; 10 bases agree with TRBD2. CDR1 and CDR2 from the germline V gene are SGHRS and YFSETQ. The CDR3 sequence is 17 residues long. With V trimmed by 0 bases and J by 0 bases, 4 bases remained unmatched. The CDR3 protein is CASSLGLAGASTDTQYF. CDR3 bases: TGCGCCAGCAGCTTGGGCCTAGCGGGGGCTAGCACAGATACGCAGTATTTT.

V usage is TRBV7-2 and J usage is TRBJ1-3; D is possibly TRBD1 (6 bases). This CDR3 has 14 amino acids. The V end was cut by 5 bases, the J end by 0 bases, with 8 bases between. CDR1 and CDR2 from the germline V gene are SGHTA and FQGNSA. The CDR3 nucleotides read TGTGCCAGCAGCCCACAGGGCTCTGGAAACACCATATATTTT. Protein product: CASSPQGSGNTIYF.

This CDR3 reads CASSPQTADNYGYTF. The CDR3 DNA reads TGTGCCAGCTCACCTCAAACGGCGGATAACTATGGCTACACCTTC. The V gene is TRBV18, the J gene TRBJ1-2; no reliable D call. Trimming left V 3 bases short and J 1 base short, with 12 bases between. Germline V gene lookup returns CDR1 KGHSH and CDR2 LQKENI. The CDR3 is made up of 15 amino acids. The full variable domain, in which reference TRBV18 and TRBJ1-2 provide the parts outside the CDR3, is NAGVMQNPRHLVRRRGQEARLRCSPMKGHSHVYWYRQLPEEGLKFMVYLQKENIIDESGMPKERFSAEFPKEGPSILRIQQVVRGDSAAYFCASSPQTADNYGYTFGSGTRLTVV.

The genes are TRBV6-6 and TRBJ2-5; D is possibly TRBD1 (5 bases). The CDR3 contains 14 residues. The germline CDR1 and CDR2 sequences are MNHNY and SVGAGI (reference sequence). V was shortened by 0 bases and J by 7 bases, with 12 bases between the two germline ends. DNA for the CDR3: TGTGCCAGCAGTTACTCGAGCAGGGTGGTGACCCAGTACTTC. Protein sequence: CASSYSSRVVTQYF.

The chain carries TRBV27 and TRBJ1-5; TRBD1 might be the D (6 bases). Germline CDR1 is MNHEY and CDR2 is SMNVEV (reference sequence). Trimming removed 6 bases at V and 0 bases at J, with 15 bases between. This CDR3 contains 16 residues. CDR3 loop: CASSRITGSSNQPQHF. CDR3 in DNA: TGTGCCAGCAGCCGCATTACAGGGAGTAGCAATCAGCCCCAGCATTTT.

The rearrangement joins TRBV28 to TRBJ1-2; D not certain. The CDR3 runs to 13 residues. Germline CDR1 reads MDHEN; CDR2 reads SYDVKM. The V end was cut by 2 bases, the J end by 8 bases, with 12 bases between. DNA of the CDR3: TGTGCCAGCAGTTTAGTACGGGGAGGGGGCTACACCTTC. Protein: CASSLVRGGGYTF.

V usage is TRBV9 and J usage is TRBJ2-7, with 7 bases that match TRBD1. Trimming removed 0 bases from V and 3 bases from J; junction bases left unmatched: 9. CDR1 is SGDLS and CDR2 is YYNGEE in the germline V gene. The CDR3 has 16 amino acids. The CDR3 loop is CASSVDPLAGGYEQYF. In nucleotides, the CDR3 is TGTGCCAGCAGCGTAGATCCGCTAGCAGGGGGCTACGAGCAGTACTTC.

This clone has a handful of counts. The chain links TRBV7-9 to TRBJ2-5; 7 positions agree with TRBD1. The V and J ends lost 2 bases and 5 bases, in that order; junction bases with no gene match: 8. The CDR3 sequence is 15 residues long. The germline gives CDR1 SEHNR, CDR2 FQNEAQ (reference sequence). CDR3 DNA: TGTGCCAGCAGCTTACTGCCCAGGGGGTCTGAGACCCAGTACTTC. Its translation: CASSLLPRGSETQYF.

The CDR3 spells CATSRAETNEKLFF. The CDR3 DNA is TGTGCCACCAGCAGGGCCGAAACTAATGAAAAACTGTTTTTT. The chain employs TRBV15 and TRBJ1-4; D is undetermined. The CDR3 is made up of 14 amino acids. Trimming removed 3 bases from V and 1 base from J, with 6 bases in between. The germline V gene has CDR1 LNHNV and CDR2 YYDKDF (reference sequence).

The chain carries TRBV5-1 and TRBJ2-1; 8 nucleotides match TRBD1. The germline CDR1 and CDR2 sequences are SGHRS and YFSETQ. V lost 3 bases to trimming and J lost 6 bases; unmatched junction nucleotides: 5. The length of the CDR3 is 14 residues. CDR3 coding DNA: TGCGCCAGCAGCTGGACAGGGTCGGGCAATGAGCAGTTCTTC. Encoded protein: CASSWTGSGNEQFF. Full variable domain (missing parts from reference TRBV5-1 and TRBJ2-1): KAGVTQTPRYLIKTRGQQVTLSCSPISGHRSVSWYQQTPGQGLQFLFEYFSETQRNKGNFPGRFSGRQFSNSRSEMNVSTLELGDSALYLCASSWTGSGNEQFFGPGTRLTVL.

The chain is built from TRBV7-6 and TRBJ2-2; 11 positions match TRBD2. Looked up from germline, CDR1 is SGHVS and CDR2 is FNYEAQ. This CDR3 comprises 16 residues. J gave up 4 bases and V 5 bases, and 6 bases lay outside the gene matches. Written as DNA, the CDR3 is TGTGCCAGCAGCGTAACTAGCGGGAGTTTCACCGGGGAGCTGTTTTTT. Protein sequence: CASSVTSGSFTGELFF.